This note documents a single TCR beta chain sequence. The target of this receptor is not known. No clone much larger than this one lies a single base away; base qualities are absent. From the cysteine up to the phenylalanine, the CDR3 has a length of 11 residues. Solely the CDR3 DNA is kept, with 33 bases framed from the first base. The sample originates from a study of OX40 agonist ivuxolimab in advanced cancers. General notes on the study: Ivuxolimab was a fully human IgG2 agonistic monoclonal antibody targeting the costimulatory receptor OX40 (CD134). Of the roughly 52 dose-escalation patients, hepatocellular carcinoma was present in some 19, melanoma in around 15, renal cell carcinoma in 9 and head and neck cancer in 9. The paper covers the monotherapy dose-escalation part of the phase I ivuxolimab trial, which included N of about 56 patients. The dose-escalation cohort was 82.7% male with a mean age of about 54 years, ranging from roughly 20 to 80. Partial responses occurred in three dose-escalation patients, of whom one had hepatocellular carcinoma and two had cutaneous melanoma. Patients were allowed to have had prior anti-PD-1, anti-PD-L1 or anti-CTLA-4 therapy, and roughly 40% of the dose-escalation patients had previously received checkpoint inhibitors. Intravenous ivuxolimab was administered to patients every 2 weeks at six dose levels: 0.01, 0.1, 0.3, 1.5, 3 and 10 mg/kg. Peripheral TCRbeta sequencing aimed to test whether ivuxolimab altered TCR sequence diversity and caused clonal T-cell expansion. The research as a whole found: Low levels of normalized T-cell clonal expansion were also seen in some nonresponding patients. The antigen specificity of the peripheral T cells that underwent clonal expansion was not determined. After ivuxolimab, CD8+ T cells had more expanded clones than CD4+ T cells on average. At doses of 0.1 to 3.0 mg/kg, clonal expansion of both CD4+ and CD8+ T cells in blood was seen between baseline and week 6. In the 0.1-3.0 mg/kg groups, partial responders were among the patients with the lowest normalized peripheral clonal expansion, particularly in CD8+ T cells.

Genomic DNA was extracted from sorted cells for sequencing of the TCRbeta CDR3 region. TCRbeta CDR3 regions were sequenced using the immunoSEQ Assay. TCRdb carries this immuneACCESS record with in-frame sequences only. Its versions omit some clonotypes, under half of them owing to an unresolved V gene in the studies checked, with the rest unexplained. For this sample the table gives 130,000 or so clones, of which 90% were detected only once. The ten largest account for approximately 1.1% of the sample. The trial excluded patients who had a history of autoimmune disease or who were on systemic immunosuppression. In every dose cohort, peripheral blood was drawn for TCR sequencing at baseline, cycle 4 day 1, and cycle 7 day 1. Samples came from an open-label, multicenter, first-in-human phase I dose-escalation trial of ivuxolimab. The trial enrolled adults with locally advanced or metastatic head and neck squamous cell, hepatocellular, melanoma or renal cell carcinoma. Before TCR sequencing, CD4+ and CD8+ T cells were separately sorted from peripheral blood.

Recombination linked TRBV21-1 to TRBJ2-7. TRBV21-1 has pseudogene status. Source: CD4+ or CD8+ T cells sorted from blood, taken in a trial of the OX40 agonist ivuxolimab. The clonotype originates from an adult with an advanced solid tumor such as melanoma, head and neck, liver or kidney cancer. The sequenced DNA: TGTGCCAGCAGCAAAGACTACGAGCAGTACTTC. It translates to CASSKDYEQYF.